The next 13 T cell receptor beta chains were all read from a single sample in a study of HIV-infected patients and healthy controls. Each CDR3 protein gets one entry after TCRdb re-called the 5' RACE reads with MiXCR. The sample includes roughly 18,000 distinct CDR3 sequences, about a sixth of them seen just once. Source material: CD8+ T cells from blood. These receptors originate from a human donor in good health.

This clonotype came up many times. The chain recombines TRBV19 with TRBJ1-4; D is undetermined. Germline-derived CDR1 and CDR2 are LNHDA and SQIVND (reference sequence). V shed 3 bases and J shed 5 bases, with 13 bases lying between them. The CDR3 extends over 15 amino acids. The CDR3 nucleotides read TGTGCCAGTAGTATCGTAGCCTTCGCAAATGAAAAACTGTTTTTT. Amino acid sequence: CASSIVAFANEKLFF.

This clonotype was detected ten times or more. The chain employs TRBV29-1 and TRBJ1-2, with D unclear. The ends were cut back, 4 bases at V and 7 bases at J, with 13 bases in the middle. Germline assignment: CDR1 SQVTM and CDR2 ANQGSEA. This CDR3 comprises 12 residues. DNA of the CDR3: TGCAGCGTTGTAGGTGACTCTCTTGGCTACACCTTC. Protein: CSVVGDSLGYTF.

This clonotype has just a few counts. The V and J genes are TRBV10-3 and TRBJ1-1, with D perhaps matching TRBD1 (5 bases). The V gene's germline CDR1 is ENHRY and CDR2 SYGVKD. Trimming removed 5 bases from V and 5 bases from J, with 18 bases in between. This CDR3 spans 15 amino acids. The CDR3 protein is CAISIVLGGRTEAFF. For the CDR3, the DNA is TGTGCCATCAGTATCGTTCTCGGGGGTCGGACTGAAGCTTTCTTT.

V gene TRBV5-4 combines with J gene TRBJ1-1; no reliable D call. The germline V gene encodes CDR1 SGHNT and CDR2 YYREEE (reference sequence). The CDR3 runs 14 residues. The V end was cut by 2 bases, the J end by 2 bases, with 10 bases between. CDR3 in amino acids: CASSLRTVNTEAFF. DNA for the CDR3: TGTGCCAGCAGCTTACGGACGGTTAACACTGAAGCTTTCTTT.

This clonotype was observed at least ten times. The CDR3 protein is CASSRSAGTGPDEQFF. CDR3 coding DNA: TGCGCCAGCAGCCGGTCAGCGGGGACGGGGCCCGATGAGCAGTTCTTC. This chain connects TRBV4-3 to TRBJ2-1; 7 positions agree with TRBD2. Trimming removed 4 bases from V and 8 bases from J; junction bases left unmatched: 14. Germline V gene lookup returns CDR1 LGHNA and CDR2 YSLEER. The CDR3 runs 16 residues.

The sample holds many counts of this clonotype. This sequence joins TRBV7-3 and TRBJ2-1; 9 nucleotides line up with TRBD1. This CDR3 has 13 residues. Trimming took 4 bases from V and 8 from J; bases not matched to a gene: 3. From germline, CDR1 is SGHTA and CDR2 FQGTGA. CDR3 sequence reads: CASSSGTGYEQFF. CDR3 sequence (DNA): TGTGCCAGCAGCTCAGGGACAGGGTATGAGCAGTTCTTC. Based on the CDR3 plus reference TRBV7-3 and TRBJ2-1, the full variable domain is GAGVSQTPSNKVTEKGKYVELRCDPISGHTALYWYRQSLGQGPEFLIYFQGTGAADDSGLPNDRFFAVRPEGSVSTLKIQRTERGDSAVYLCASSSGTGYEQFFGPGTRLTVL.

This clonotype was seen at least ten times. This chain connects TRBV7-8 to TRBJ2-1; D assignment may be TRBD1 or TRBD2 (5 bases each). Germline V gene lookup returns CDR1 SGHVS and CDR2 FQNEAQ. Trimming removed 1 base at V and 8 bases at J, with 24 bases between. There are 18 residues in the CDR3. The CDR3 protein is CASSLGGGGVWAYDEQFF. CDR3 nucleotide sequence: TGTGCCAGCAGCTTAGGGGGTGGGGGTGTCTGGGCTTACGATGAGCAGTTCTTC.

The V and J genes are TRBV6-2 or TRBV6-3 and TRBJ1-1; D is ambiguous. The CDR3 has 14 residues. The germline V and J ends were trimmed by 6 bases and 4 bases, with 15 bases remaining between them. In germline, CDR1 is MNHEY, CDR2 SVGEGT. Written as DNA, the CDR3 is TGTGCCAGCAGCACCCCTTTTCTGGGCACTGAAGCTTTCTTT. Amino acid sequence: CASSTPFLGTEAFF.

This clonotype was counted at least ten times. This chain connects TRBV10-2 to TRBJ1-1, with a possible D match to TRBD1 (6 bases). The CDR3 covers 14 residues. Trimming cost V 0 bases and J 6 bases, with 11 bases left between them. Germline V gene lookup returns CDR1 WSHSY and CDR2 SAAADI. CDR3 nucleotide sequence: TGCGCCAGCAGTGAGTCGTCAGGGGTGCCTGAAGCTTTCTTT. Amino acids: CASSESSGVPEAFF.

This clonotype was counted ten times or more. This rearrangement joins TRBV30 to TRBJ2-5; TRBD2 aligns across 8 bases. J gave up 1 base and V 0 bases, and 4 bases lay outside the gene matches. The CDR3 extends over 15 amino acids. The germline CDR1 and CDR2 sequences are GTSNPN and SVGIG (reference sequence). CDR3 in DNA: TGTGCCTGGAGTGTACTAGCGGCAACCCAAGAGACCCAGTACTTC. Its protein product is CAWSVLAATQETQYF.

The rearrangement links TRBV28 to TRBJ2-1; TRBD2 matches 14 bases. This CDR3 is 16 amino acids long. Germline CDR1 is MDHEN and CDR2 is SYDVKM. The junction had 2 bases not matched to a gene; V was cut back by 1 base and J by 6 bases. CDR3 residues: CASSLSGTSGSNEQFF. The CDR3 nucleotides are TGTGCCAGCAGTTTATCCGGGACTAGCGGGAGCAATGAGCAGTTCTTC.

This clonotype showed up just a few times. V usage is TRBV30 and J usage is TRBJ1-1; TRBD1 might be the D (6 bases). Germline CDR1 reads GTSNPN; CDR2 reads SVGIG (reference sequence). Between the trimmed V and J ends, which lost 3 bases and 6 bases, there was a span of 14 bases. This CDR3 region has 13 residues. The CDR3 protein is CAWSRGSSSEAFF. The CDR3 DNA is TGTGCCTGGAGCAGGGGTAGTTCTTCTGAAGCTTTCTTT. Filled out from reference TRBV30 and TRBJ1-1, the complete variable domain reads SQTIHQWPATLVQPVGSPLSLECTVEGTSNPNLYWYRQAAGRGLQLLFYSVGIGQISSEVPQNLSASRPQDRQFILSSKKLLLSDSGFYLCAWSRGSSSEAFFGQGTRLTVV.

The V call is TRBV6-6, the J call TRBJ1-5, with D tentatively TRBD1 (6 bases). There are 12 residues in the CDR3. Germline assignment: CDR1 MNHNY and CDR2 SVGAGI (reference sequence). V was cut by 8 bases and J by 5 bases, with 10 bases left in between. The CDR3 loop is CASCRGYQPQHF. DNA for the CDR3: TGTGCCAGCTGCAGGGGATATCAGCCCCAGCATTTT.